This TCR beta chain is drawn from a study of T cell repertoires in cytomegalovirus infection (dated by TCRdb to between 2018 and 2020). About the full investigation: Because public TCR beta signatures pointed to carriage of CMV infection together with the matching HLA type, the HLA type of each donor mattered for the analysis. Results and caveats for the whole study, not just this receptor: The ex vivo response was dominated by HLA-C-restricted CMV-specific TCR beta clonotypes, which also provided the single most frequent clonotype in two of eight donors. Cumulative frequency of public TCR beta family members discriminated carriers of CMV infection plus the relevant HLA type in this cohort and an independent roughly 340-donor cohort.

V trim: 11 bases; J trim: 6 bases; unmatched bases: 10. In the germline V gene, CDR1 corresponds to SNHLY and CDR2 to FYNNEI. CDR3 length: 13 amino acids, cysteine to phenylalanine. Only CDR3 DNA remains: 39 bases, in frame from the first base. The instrument given in TCRdb is Illumina HiSeq 1500. TCRdb redid the processing of the public reads, applying fastp at Q25 and MiXCR, and retained in-frame beta chains. Entries are consolidated by CDR3 protein sequence, retaining the most common genes and DNA. The sample yields 500,000 or so distinct CDR3 sequences; about 15% were counted once. Together, the top ten hold about 24% of the sample. This clonotype appeared a few times. It has no known antigen specificity. No much larger clone exists at a distance of one base, and base qualities are not known.

The clonotype comes from a human donor in good health (CMV status not recorded). Some clones in this sample may be carry-over from other donors' samples. The sequence is built from TRBV2 and TRBJ2-7; TRBD1 fits 10 bases in the junction. What was sequenced was CD8+ T cells from PBMCs. The bases read TGTGCCTGCTTAGGGACAGGGGATCTCGAGCAGTACTTC. Translated, it reads CACLGTGDLEQYF. Here the CDR3 is joined to the reference TRBV2 and TRBJ2-7 genes, and the full variable domain is: EPEVTQTPSHQVTQMGQEVILRCVPISNHLYFYWYRQILGQKVEFLVSFYNNEISEKSEIFDDQFSVERPDGSNFTLKIRSTKLEDSAMYFCACLGTGDLEQYFGPGTRLTVT.